Following are 25 T cell receptor beta chains from one sample sequenced in a study of beta chain features in type 1 diabetes. Study observations and caveats: Among all four CD4+ subsets, Type 1 diabetes patients had TCRB CDR3s that were moderately but significantly shorter.

Their target antigens are unknown. TCRB transcripts that were expressed got sequenced, as all of the isolated RNA had been reverse transcribed. The protocol was immunoSEQ multiplex PCR, while the TCRdb copy is restricted to in-frame clones and leaves out a portion. The table includes about 260,000 clones, roughly 22% detected once. Sequenced sample: naive CD4+ T cells from blood. The receptor set was obtained from a woman in her thirties or forties with type 1 diabetes.

This clone was observed a handful of times. The gene calls are TRBV5-1 and TRBJ2-1, with a possible D match to TRBD2 (6 bases). V gave up 4 bases and J gave up 7 bases, with 12 bases separating them. Germline V gives CDR1 SGHRS, CDR2 YFSETQ. This CDR3 has 13 residues. The CDR3 protein is CASSPGTENEQFF. DNA of the CDR3: TGCGCCAGCAGCCCCGGGACTGAGAATGAGCAGTTCTTC. Drawing the rest from reference TRBV5-1 and TRBJ2-1, the complete variable domain is KAGVTQTPRYLIKTRGQQVTLSCSPISGHRSVSWYQQTPGQGLQFLFEYFSETQRNKGNFPGRFSGRQFSNSRSEMNVSTLELGDSALYLCASSPGTENEQFFGPGTRLTVL.

The rearrangement joins TRBV27 to TRBJ1-2, with D possibly being TRBD1 (5 bases). Germline V lookup: CDR1 MNHEY, CDR2 SMNVEV (reference sequence). The CDR3 is made up of 12 amino acids. V lost 5 bases, J lost 8 bases, and 12 bases lay in between. CDR3 in DNA: TGTGCCAGCAGTCGGAGGGGTGACGGCTACACCTTC. Encoded protein: CASSRRGDGYTF.

Only a few counts were recorded for this clone. This chain joins TRBV23-1 and TRBJ1-1; weak D call: TRBD1 (6 bases). TRBV23-1 is an open reading frame, and its role is uncertain. The CDR3 consists of 15 residues. V was shortened by 0 bases and J by 1 base, with 9 bases between the two germline ends. The CDR3 coding sequence is TGCGCCAGCAGTCAATCGTCGGACAGGAACACTGAAGCTTTCTTT. It translates to CASSQSSDRNTEAFF.

The genes are TRBV7-2 and TRBJ2-2; 14 bases match TRBD2. The CDR3 has 18 amino acids. In germline, CDR1 is SGHTA, CDR2 FQGNSA. The ends lost 5 bases at V and 4 bases at J; junction bases unmatched: 9. The CDR3: CASSLRLAGGLGTGELFF. The CDR3 DNA reads as TGTGCCAGCAGCCTCCGACTAGCGGGGGGGCTCGGCACCGGGGAGCTGTTTTTT.

This clone turned up a few times. The rearrangement links TRBV5-6 to TRBJ2-1; maybe TRBD2 (5 bases). The CDR3 covers 15 residues. CDR1 is SGHDT, CDR2 YYEEEE, per germline. Trimming cost V 0 bases and J 5 bases, with 12 bases left between them. This chain's CDR3 is CASSLGGRGDNEQFF. In nucleotides, the CDR3 is TGTGCCAGCAGCTTGGGTGGGAGAGGCGACAATGAGCAGTTCTTC.

This clone has a handful of counts. The J gene is TRBJ1-2, the V gene TRBV28; D gene unclear. Germline CDR1 is MDHEN and CDR2 is SYDVKM. The CDR3 is 12 amino acids. V lost 6 bases and J 8 bases, leaving 13 bases between the germline ends. In nucleotides, the CDR3 is TGTGCCAGCAGACCCCTGGAGGGAGGCTACACCTTC. Its translation is CASRPLEGGYTF.

A note on this clone: Other nucleotide sequences in the sample specify the same CDR3. The rearrangement joins TRBV18 to TRBJ1-2; 7 bases line up with TRBD1. The trim removed 3 bases at V and 1 base at J, leaving 2 bases unmatched. The CDR3 is 14 amino acids. Germline CDR1 reads KGHSH; CDR2 reads LQKENI. DNA for the CDR3: TGTGCCAGCTCACCCGGGACAGTTAACTATGGCTACACCTTC. It translates to CASSPGTVNYGYTF.

The rearrangement joins TRBV11-2 to TRBJ1-1; D unclear. Per germline, CDR1 SGHAT and CDR2 FQNNGV. The CDR3 sequence is 13 residues long. The V end was cut by 3 bases, the J end by 1 base, with 6 bases between. The CDR3: CASSLWPNTEAFF. In DNA, the CDR3 is TGTGCCAGCAGCTTGTGGCCGAACACTGAAGCTTTCTTT.

V usage is TRBV28 and J usage is TRBJ1-6; a weak D match, TRBD1 (5 bases). V gave up 5 bases and J gave up 8 bases, with 16 bases separating them. Germline V gives CDR1 MDHEN, CDR2 SYDVKM. CDR3 size: 15 residues. The CDR3: CASSGMTVPYSPLHF. The DNA of the CDR3 is TGTGCCAGCAGTGGAATGACAGTACCTTATTCACCCCTCCACTTT. The entire variable domain, with the rest obtained from reference TRBV28 and TRBJ1-6, is as follows: DVKVTQSSRYLVKRTGEKVFLECVQDMDHENMFWYRQDPGLGLRLIYFSYDVKMKEKGDIPEGYSVSREKKERFSLILESASTNQTSMYLCASSGMTVPYSPLHFGNGTRLTVT.

The genes are TRBV5-4 and TRBJ2-1, with D possibly being TRBD2 (5 bases). Germline V gene lookup returns CDR1 SGHNT and CDR2 YYREEE (reference sequence). The ends were cut back, 4 bases at V and 8 bases at J, with 19 bases in the middle. This CDR3 is 15 amino acids long. The CDR3: CASSLSGRNGDEQFF. The CDR3 DNA follows: TGTGCCAGCAGCCTAAGCGGACGGAACGGCGATGAGCAGTTCTTC.

V is TRBV5-6 and J is TRBJ1-5, with unresolved D. CDR3 length equals 16 residues. From germline, CDR1 is SGHDT and CDR2 YYEEEE. V was trimmed by 0 bases and J by 4 bases, leaving 14 bases between them. CDR3 bases: TGTGCCAGCAGCTTGGGTCCGAATGGAGGTAATCAGCCCCAGCATTTT. This codes for CASSLGPNGGNQPQHF.

The J gene is TRBJ2-6, the V gene TRBV5-1, with a weak D call TRBD1 (5 bases). The CDR3 loop spans 16 amino acids. The ends were cut back, 4 bases at V and 2 bases at J, with 13 bases in the middle. Germline-derived CDR1 and CDR2 are SGHRS and YFSETQ. CDR3 DNA: TGCGCCAGCAGCGCACAGGTGGCAGCTGGGGCCAACGTCCTGACTTTC. The encoded protein is CASSAQVAAGANVLTF.

This clone was recorded a few times. The rearrangement uses TRBV6-6 and TRBJ2-4; TRBD2 matches at 8 bases. CDR3 length: 15 amino acids. V shed 4 bases, J shed 7 bases, and the junction held 9 bases outside the gene matches. Germline lookup yields CDR1 MNHNY and CDR2 SVGAGI (reference sequence). CDR3: CASSFLSGGENIQYF. The CDR3 bases are TGTGCCAGCAGTTTCCTTTCGGGAGGGGAGAACATTCAGTACTTC.

This sequence joins TRBV5-1 and TRBJ2-7; 12 bases line up with TRBD1. This CDR3 has 15 amino acids. Losses at the gene ends were 5 bases for V and 7 bases for J; bases not matched to a gene: 10. Germline CDR1 reads SGHRS; CDR2 reads YFSETQ. The CDR3 DNA reads as TGCGCCAGCAGGTCGGGACAGGGGGCGACGGATGAGCAGTACTTC. As protein: CASRSGQGATDEQYF.

This clone appeared a few times. The chain employs TRBV15 and TRBJ1-1, with D uncertain. This CDR3 is 13 amino acids long. The V gene's germline CDR1 is LNHNV and CDR2 YYDKDF (reference sequence). Trimming removed 6 bases from V and 1 base from J, with 9 bases in between. The CDR3 sequence is CATRPSGNTEAFF. The DNA for the CDR3 is TGTGCCACCAGACCCTCAGGGAACACTGAAGCTTTCTTT.

J is TRBJ2-3 and V is TRBV29-1, with D tentatively TRBD1 (6 bases). Germline V CDR1 and CDR2: SQVTM, ANQGSEA. CDR3 size: 14 residues. Trimming left V 7 bases short and J 0 bases short, with 14 bases between. The CDR3 DNA is TGCAGCGCCCGACCCGGACAGAGCACAGATACGCAGTATTTT. The encoded protein is CSARPGQSTDTQYF.

In this sample, this clone turned up once. The V gene is TRBV14, the J gene TRBJ1-3; the D gene is possibly TRBD1 (5 bases). The CDR3 loop spans 15 amino acids. Deletions cut 4 bases from V and 0 bases from J, with 10 bases between. Looked up from germline, CDR1 is SGHDN and CDR2 is FVKESK. The CDR3 DNA is TGTGCCAGCAGCCCCAGCCAGGGCTCTGGAAACACCATATATTTT. Translation: CASSPSQGSGNTIYF.

The gene calls are TRBV18 and TRBJ2-4; 7 positions match TRBD1. Germline CDR1 and CDR2: KGHSH and LQKENI. V lost 3 bases and J lost 9; bases outside the gene matches: 2. The CDR3 runs to 12 residues. CDR3 protein: CASSPGQSIQYF. The CDR3 nucleotides are TGTGCCAGCTCACCGGGACAGTCCATTCAGTACTTC.

This clone occurred a few times. The chain carries TRBV29-1 and TRBJ1-1, with D uncertain. The CDR3 spans 13 residues. The V end lost 3 bases, the J end lost 0 bases, and 8 bases lay between the germline ends. Germline V gene sequence: CDR1 SQVTM, CDR2 ANQGSEA. The CDR3 loop is CSVERSMNTEAFF. The CDR3 DNA is TGCAGCGTTGAGAGAAGCATGAACACTGAAGCTTTCTTT.

The chain is built from TRBV23-1 and TRBJ2-7, with TRBD1 matching 9 bases. TRBV23-1 is labeled an ORF, and its function is uncertain. J lost 7 bases, V lost 11 bases, and 15 bases had no gene match. The CDR3 loop spans 14 amino acids. CDR3 DNA: TGCGCCGCCTCCGGGACAGGGAAAAACGGAGAGCAGTACTTC. Amino acids: CAASGTGKNGEQYF.

This clone has a handful of counts. The gene calls are TRBV29-1 and TRBJ2-7, with D possibly TRBD1 on 7 matching bases. Trimming left V 6 bases short and J 7 bases short, with 28 bases between. The CDR3 is 16 amino acids. Germline CDR1 is SQVTM and CDR2 is ANQGSEA. CDR3 sequence: CSVRTLWGDSLIEQYF. The CDR3 DNA reads TGCAGCGTCCGTACCCTATGGGGGGACAGCCTTATTGAGCAGTACTTC.

This clone was seen just once. The chain couples TRBV2 to TRBJ2-7; a possible D gene is TRBD2 (6 bases). CDR3 size: 11 residues. V dropped 9 bases and J dropped 7 bases, with 13 bases sitting between them. Germline CDR1 and CDR2: SNHLY and FYNNEI. This CDR3 is CARGRDREQYF. The CDR3 DNA sequence: TGTGCCAGAGGGCGGGACCGGGAGCAGTACTTC.

This chain connects TRBV29-1 to TRBJ2-3; 7 bases are a match to TRBD2. V lost 8 bases, J lost 2 bases, and 10 bases stayed unmatched. The CDR3 runs 14 residues. Germline V lookup: CDR1 SQVTM, CDR2 ANQGSEA. The CDR3, as DNA: TGCAGCTCGGGGGGAGTACCCTACACAGATACGCAGTATTTT. Translation: CSSGGVPYTDTQYF.

This clone has more than one count but fewer than ten. The rearrangement links TRBV30 to TRBJ2-3; D remains ambiguous. This CDR3 region has 13 residues. Germline CDR1 reads GTSNPN; CDR2 reads SVGIG (reference sequence). Between the trimmed V and J ends, which lost 1 base and 2 bases, there was a span of 7 bases. This CDR3 is CAWSGAFTDTQYF. CDR3 nucleotide sequence: TGTGCCTGGAGTGGGGCTTTCACAGATACGCAGTATTTT.

The J gene is TRBJ2-7, the V gene TRBV18; 8 bases are shared with TRBD1. The CDR3 has 15 residues. Per the germline V gene, CDR1 is KGHSH and CDR2 is LQKENI. J was trimmed by 5 bases and V by 2 bases; bases with no gene match: 8. The chain's CDR3 is CASSPGAGGLDEQYF. The CDR3 DNA sequence: TGTGCCAGCTCACCAGGCGCAGGGGGCTTGGACGAGCAGTACTTC.